This paragraph covers one T cell receptor (beta chain) sequence. The sample belongs to a study of shared clonotypes between healthy human individuals. Trimming left V 6 bases short and J 0 bases short, with 9 bases between. The CDR3 length is 14 residues. Germline V gene data show CDR1 as MNHNY and CDR2 as SVGAGI (reference sequence). The deep-level immunoSEQ assay was used. Method: immunoSEQ multiplex PCR; TCRdb's copy keeps in-frame clones and lacks some. This sample has 900,000 to 1,200,000 clones; roughly 74% occur once, and the top ten carry roughly 0.62%. The study drew all its donors from Caucasian adults living in Nashville, Tennessee. The split of CD4+ cells yielded CD45RA+ naive and CD45RA-negative memory subsets.

The chain employs TRBV6-6 and TRBJ1-3; D not certain. Sequences were obtained from memory CD4+ T cells from PBMCs. The subset here: CD45RA-negative fraction. This TCR was sampled from a man between 18 and 35 years old in good health. Some clones in this sample may be carry-over from other donors' samples. The CDR3 DNA follows: TGTGCCAGCAGAGGGCAGAACTCTGGAAACACCATATATTTT. It codes for CASRGQNSGNTIYF.